The 2 T cell receptor beta chains in this list originate from one sample, sequenced in a study of cytomegalovirus exposure and HLA in healthy donors (dated by TCRdb to 2016 to 2017). Library preparation used the immunoSEQ multiplex PCR assay. The multiplex PCR relied on a mix of 60 forward primers for TCR Vbeta segments and 13 reverse primers for TCR Jbeta segments. TCRdb limited this immuneACCESS table to in-frame rearrangements with V and J called. A share of clones is missing; checked studies link under half to unresolved V genes, and the rest is unexplained. This sample comprises tens of thousands of clones, around 58% of them detected only once. The top ten hold about 12% of the sample. Sequencing was carried out using PBMCs. The receptors were sampled from a man between 60 and 75 years old in good health and CMV-seropositive.

A note on this clone: At one end, the junction sequence differs from germline, possibly due to a read error. The chain couples TRBV5-1 to TRBJ2-5; D possibly corresponds to TRBD1 (7 bases). The germline CDR1 and CDR2 sequences are SGHRS and YFSETQ. CDR3 length equals 15 residues. Here the CDR3 reads CASSFRGVAGETQHF. The CDR3, as DNA: TGCGCCAGCAGCTTCAGGGGGGTAGCAGGAGAGACCCAGCACTTC.

The chain has TRBV6-6 and TRBJ1-2; TRBD1 might be the D (5 bases). Germline values: CDR1 MNHNY, CDR2 SVGAGI (reference sequence). V gave up 0 bases and J gave up 6 bases, with 11 bases separating them. The CDR3 contains 14 residues. The CDR3: CASSYSARADGYTF. Here the CDR3 DNA reads TGTGCCAGCAGTTACTCGGCCAGGGCGGATGGCTACACCTTC.